A single sample is the source of the 3 T cell receptor beta chains below, sequenced in a study of OX40 agonist ivuxolimab in advanced cancers. The table came from immunoSEQ multiplex PCR; TCRdb's copy has only in-frame clones and leaves some out. Of tens of thousands of clones listed, roughly nine tenths are singletons. Material: CD4+ or CD8+ T cells sorted from blood, obtained in a trial of the OX40 agonist ivuxolimab. All receptors derive from an adult with an advanced solid tumor such as melanoma, head and neck, liver or kidney cancer.

The J gene is TRBJ2-7, the V gene TRBV7-9; no clear D. The length of the CDR3 is 9 residues. V was cut by 8 bases and J by 9 bases, with 8 bases left in between. Germline loops: CDR1 SEHNR, CDR2 FQNEAQ (reference sequence). CDR3 residues: CASGPSQYF. CDR3 bases: TGTGCCAGCGGCCCCTCGCAGTACTTC.

A single count supports this clone. The chain joins TRBV19 to TRBJ2-3; D is tentatively TRBD1 or TRBD2 (5 bases each). In germline, CDR1 is LNHDA, CDR2 SQIVND (reference sequence). Trimming took off 8 bases at V and 3 bases at J, with 21 bases between the two ends. The CDR3 runs 16 residues. The CDR3 region is CASAHLGVLGTDTQYF. DNA for the CDR3: TGTGCCAGTGCCCACCTGGGGGTCTTAGGGACAGATACGCAGTATTTT.

This chain connects TRBV19 to TRBJ2-1; D is ambiguous. The CDR3 runs to 12 residues. Trimming cost V 1 base and J 7 bases, with 5 bases left between them. Germline lookup yields CDR1 LNHDA and CDR2 SQIVND (reference sequence). The CDR3 nucleotides read TGTGCCAGTAGTATAGGCGGAAATGAGCAGTTCTTC. Protein product: CASSIGGNEQFF.